These T cell receptor beta chains were read from a single sample in a study of cytomegalovirus exposure and HLA in healthy donors. Assay used: immunoSEQ multiplex PCR; TCRdb lists only in-frame clones, some missing. The data show around 100,000 clones, 70% to 85% seen once. The sequencing input was PBMCs. These receptors all stem from a woman in her thirties or forties in good health and CMV-seronegative. The CDR3 runs from the conserved cysteine through the conserved F or W. A D gene is named only where the DNA matches it firmly. Rows may omit the clone size; those that give it use once, few, many or a size class.

d_call j_call v_call clone_size cdr3_nt cdr3_aa
NA TRBJ1-2 TRBV5-1 NA TGCGCCAGCAGCTTCACTTCCGGGGACTATGGCTACACCTTC CASSFTSGDYGYTF
TRBD2 TRBJ2-1 TRBV5-1 few TGCGCCAGCAGCTCGACCCTTACTAGCGGGGGGCCCTCCTACAATGAGCAGTTCTTC CASSSTLTSGGPSYNEQFF
TRBD1 TRBJ2-5 TRBV18 NA TGTGCCAGCTCACCTGGACAGGACCAGGAGACCCAGTACTTC CASSPGQDQETQYF
TRBD1 TRBJ1-3 TRBV27 NA TGTGCCAACAGTTTACCGGTTTCGGGACAGCCCTACTCTGGAAACACCATATATTTT CANSLPVSGQPYSGNTIYF
TRBD2 TRBJ2-2 TRBV9 NA TGTGCCAGCAGCCCCGGACTAGCGGCAATCCGCAACACCGGGGAGCTGTTTTTT CASSPGLAAIRNTGELFF
TRBD1 TRBJ1-5 TRBV6-1 NA TGTGCCAGCAGTGCAGGGACAGGGGGGCCGGGTAGCAATCAGCCCCAGCATTTT CASSAGTGGPGSNQPQHF
NA TRBJ2-3 TRBV7-9 NA TGTGCCAGCAGCCACGGGCGAGGGGACAATACGCAGTATTTT CASSHGRGDNTQYF
TRBD1 TRBJ1-1 TRBV19 NA TGTGCCAGTAGTACACAGGGGGCCACTGAAGCTTTCTTT CASSTQGATEAFF
TRBD1 TRBJ1-4 TRBV2 NA TGTGCCAGCCGGAGGGACAGCGATAATGAAAAACTGTTTTTT CASRRDSDNEKLFF
NA TRBJ2-2 TRBV5-1 NA TGCGCCAGCAGCTTGGAAGGCGGGGGCCGCAACACCGGGGAGCTGTTTTTT CASSLEGGGRNTGELFF
NA TRBJ2-3 TRBV20-1 NA TGCAGTGCTCTCCCCACAGATACGCAGTATTTT CSALPTDTQYF
NA TRBJ1-2 TRBV2 NA TGTGCCAGCAGTGTGACAGCAACCGATTATGGCTACACCTTC CASSVTATDYGYTF
NA TRBJ2-1 TRBV5-1 NA TGCGCCAGCAGAGCGGCCAGCGGAGGATACAATGAGCAGTTCTTC CASRAASGGYNEQFF
NA TRBJ1-1 TRBV18 NA TGTGCCAGCTCACGATCCCAGGTTCAGCACACTGAAGCTTTCTTT CASSRSQVQHTEAFF
NA TRBJ1-2 TRBV10-3 NA TGTGCCACCTCGACTCGGAGCGACTATGGCTACACCTTC CATSTRSDYGYTF
TRBD1 TRBJ1-6 TRBV27 NA TGTGCCAGCAGCCCGGGACAGTTTAATTCACCCCTCCACTTT CASSPGQFNSPLHF
TRBD2 TRBJ2-1 TRBV28 NA TGTGCCAGCAGTCCAAGGGGTGATATAGCGGGAGCCTACAATGAGCAGTTCTTC CASSPRGDIAGAYNEQFF